These 30 T cell receptor beta chains were all obtained from the same sample, sequenced in a study of blood T cell repertoires in COVID-19. Produced via immunoSEQ multiplex PCR; TCRdb's table is partial and in-frame only. The profile shows roughly 190,000 clones, 85% to 90% of them singletons. The source material was PBMCs or T cells enriched from blood (not recorded which). These receptors were obtained from a woman in her thirties or forties in a cohort exposed to, infected with or recovered from COVID-19 (not recorded which).

The J gene is TRBJ1-2, the V gene TRBV6-5; the match to TRBD1 covers 8 bases. V was pared by 4 bases and J by 2 bases, with 6 bases of the junction left unmatched. The CDR3 extends over 15 amino acids. The germline V gene has CDR1 MNHEY and CDR2 SVGAGI. The CDR3 DNA follows: TGTGCCAGCAGTTCAACACGGACAGGGAACTATGGCTACACCTTC. Protein: CASSSTRTGNYGYTF.

The chain joins TRBV6-5 to TRBJ1-5; the D gene is possibly TRBD1 (5 bases). The CDR3 runs 13 residues. Germline V gene sequence: CDR1 MNHEY, CDR2 SVGAGI. Trimming removed 10 bases from V and 1 base from J, with 11 bases in between. The CDR3 nucleotides are TGTGCCACCAAGACAGCCAGCAATCAGCCCCAGCATTTT. It yields the protein CATKTASNQPQHF.

This chain connects TRBV7-6 to TRBJ2-5; 11 nucleotides agree with TRBD2. The junction had 9 bases not matched to a gene; V was cut back by 5 bases and J by 4 bases. The length of the CDR3 is 16 residues. Germline CDR1 SGHVS, CDR2 FNYEAQ. In DNA form, the CDR3 reads TGTGCCAGCAGCCCCGGCTTAGCGGGGGGGGGAGAGACCCAGTACTTC. This gives the protein CASSPGLAGGGETQYF. The full variable domain, completed using reference TRBV7-6 and TRBJ2-5, is GAGVSQSPRYKVTKRGQDVALRCDPISGHVSLYWYRQALGQGPEFLTYFNYEAQQDKSGLPNDRFSAERPEGSISTLTIQRTEQRDSAMYRCASSPGLAGGGETQYFGPGTRLLVL.

This clone was counted a few times. The chain joins TRBV7-2 to TRBJ2-1, with D maybe TRBD2 (6 bases). This CDR3 is 14 amino acids long. The V and J ends lost 5 bases and 3 bases respectively, with 11 bases between them. Germline lookup yields CDR1 SGHTA and CDR2 FQGNSA. The CDR3, as DNA: TGTGCCAGCAGCCCTCCGGGAGTCTACAATGAGCAGTTCTTC. Its protein is CASSPPGVYNEQFF.

The J gene is TRBJ2-7, the V gene TRBV28; D is uncertain. Germline V gene lookup returns CDR1 MDHEN and CDR2 SYDVKM. CDR3 length: 11 amino acids. V was pared by 5 bases and J by 2 bases, with 4 bases between. DNA of the CDR3: TGTGCCAGCAGTCAAACCTACGAGCAGTACTTC. This sequence encodes CASSQTYEQYF.

Concerning this clone itself: A read error may produce the germline difference seen at one junction end. The rearrangement joins TRBV7-9 to TRBJ2-7; 7 positions agree with TRBD2. Germline loops: CDR1 SEHNR, CDR2 FQNEAQ (reference sequence). This CDR3 has 9 amino acids. For the CDR3, the DNA is TGCCTCGGGAGGCACGAGCAGTACTTC. Its protein is CLGRHEQYF.

The chain links TRBV5-4 to TRBJ1-4, with D perhaps TRBD1 (6 bases). Trimming stripped 8 bases from V and 5 bases from J, with 22 bases between. Germline V CDR1 and CDR2: SGHNT, YYREEE (reference sequence). The CDR3 covers 16 residues. Written as DNA, the CDR3 is TGTGCCAGGACCGGGACACCCCCCAAGTGGAATGAAAAACTGTTTTTT. This codes for CARTGTPPKWNEKLFF.

This chain links TRBV3-1 (or the pseudogene TRBV3-2) with TRBJ2-1, with 8 bases matching TRBD2. CDR1 and CDR2 from the germline V gene are LGHDT and YNNKEL (reference sequence). V was clipped by 4 bases and J by 10 bases; unmatched bases: 6. This CDR3 is 13 amino acids long. As DNA, the CDR3 is TGTGCCAGCAGCCCCGGACTAGCCGGCGAGCAGTTCTTC. It yields the protein CASSPGLAGEQFF.

This CDR3 reads CASSKGPQTTNEKLFF. CDR3 in DNA: TGTGCCAGCAGCAAAGGTCCCCAGACAACTAATGAAAAACTGTTTTTT. The rearrangement joins TRBV21-1 to TRBJ1-4; the table's D call of TRBD1 was not tested on the DNA. TRBV21-1 counts as a pseudogene. This CDR3 has 16 residues.

J is TRBJ2-1 and V is TRBV7-9, with 11 bases lining up with TRBD2. The CDR3 has 15 amino acids. Germline V gene sequence: CDR1 SEHNR, CDR2 FQNEAQ (reference sequence). J was trimmed by 6 bases and V by 3 bases; bases with no gene match: 4. In DNA, the CDR3 is TGTGCCAGCAGCTTCCTCCTAGCGGGAGGCAATGAGCAGTTCTTC. Translation: CASSFLLAGGNEQFF.

The CDR3 nucleotides are TGTGCCAGCAGCTTATTTCATAGCCGGACCAGCGGGGAGCAGTACTTC. Its translation is CASSLFHSRTSGEQYF. The chain couples TRBV11-2 to TRBJ2-7; D may be TRBD2 (6 bases). This CDR3 region has 16 residues. CDR1 is SGHAT, CDR2 FQNNGV, per germline. V was clipped by 2 bases and J by 7 bases, with 21 bases between them.

This clone was detected only once. The chain is built from TRBV7-7 and TRBJ2-5; 9 nucleotides agree with TRBD2. With 5 bases clipped from V and 5 bases from J, the junction kept 9 bases outside the gene matches. Germline-derived CDR1 and CDR2 are SSHAT and FNYEAQ (reference sequence). The CDR3 sequence is 15 residues long. The CDR3 spells CASSGTSLVGETQYF. CDR3 sequence (DNA): TGTGCCAGCAGCGGGACTAGCCTTGTAGGGGAGACCCAGTACTTC.

The chain recombines TRBV2 with TRBJ1-5; 7 bases map to TRBD1. This CDR3 region has 15 residues. V shed 8 bases, J shed 4 bases, and the junction held 11 bases outside the gene matches. Germline V gene lookup returns CDR1 SNHLY and CDR2 FYNNEI. CDR3 in amino acids: CASSKDRVANQPQHF. The CDR3 coding sequence is TGTGCCAGCTCCAAAGACAGGGTGGCAAATCAGCCCCAGCATTTT.

V gene TRBV6-5 combines with J gene TRBJ2-1; unclear D gene. The V gene lost 9 bases and the J gene lost 8 bases, with 17 bases spanning the gap. The CDR3 spans 13 residues. CDR1 and CDR2 from the germline V gene are MNHEY and SVGAGI. In DNA form, the CDR3 reads TGTGCCAGTTCCTCCAATCTAGAGGATGAGCAGTTCTTC. Its translation: CASSSNLEDEQFF.

V usage is TRBV19 and J usage is TRBJ1-3; 11 bases match TRBD1. The germline V gene encodes CDR1 LNHDA and CDR2 SQIVND (reference sequence). This CDR3 contains 19 residues. V lost 7 bases to trimming and J lost 0 bases; unmatched junction nucleotides: 14. CDR3 coding DNA: TGTGCCAGTACCCTCTCCGGGACAGGGGGGTCTTACTCTGGAAACACCATATATTTT. Its translation is CASTLSGTGGSYSGNTIYF.

This sequence joins TRBV24-1 and TRBJ2-3; 10 bases match TRBD1. Per the germline V gene, CDR1 is KGHDR and CDR2 is SFDVKD. The CDR3 extends over 18 amino acids. Germline trimming cut 3 bases from V and 4 bases from J; bases unmatched to any gene: 12. CDR3 nucleotide sequence: TGTGCCACCAGTGATCCACCGGGACAGGGGTTCTGGGCAGATACGCAGTATTTT. It yields the protein CATSDPPGQGFWADTQYF.

The chain links TRBV11-2 to TRBJ1-6; D perhaps matches TRBD1 (6 bases). Germline V lookup: CDR1 SGHAT, CDR2 FQNNGV. Between the trimmed V and J ends, which lost 5 bases and 7 bases, there was a span of 12 bases. CDR3 length: 14 residues. The CDR3, as DNA: TGTGCCAGCAGCATACAGGGTAGAAATTCACCCCTCCACTTT. It encodes CASSIQGRNSPLHF. Using reference TRBV11-2 and TRBJ1-6 for the parts outside the CDR3, the full variable domain is EAGVAQSPRYKIIEKRQSVAFWCNPISGHATLYWYQQILGQGPKLLIQFQNNGVVDDSQLPKDRFSAERLKGVDSTLKIQPAKLEDSAVYLCASSIQGRNSPLHFGNGTRLTVT.

The CDR3 DNA reads as TGTGCCAGCAGTGTCACAGGGGGCTCTGGAAACACCATATATTTT. The encoded protein is CASSVTGGSGNTIYF. V and J are TRBV2 and TRBJ1-3, with 8 bases aligning to TRBD1. With 4 bases clipped from V and 0 bases from J, the junction kept 2 bases outside the gene matches. From germline, CDR1 is SNHLY and CDR2 FYNNEI. The CDR3 totals 15 residues.

A single count supports this clone. The chain uses TRBV5-1 and TRBJ1-5, with D maybe TRBD1 (5 bases). The CDR3 loop spans 15 amino acids. Deletions cut 0 bases from V and 2 bases from J, with 9 bases between. From germline, CDR1 is SGHRS and CDR2 YFSETQ. The CDR3 loop is CASSLGSGGNQPQHF. CDR3 sequence (DNA): TGCGCCAGCAGCTTGGGTTCGGGGGGCAATCAGCCCCAGCATTTT.

The chain joins TRBV30 to TRBJ2-7, with TRBD1 as a possible D gene (6 bases). The CDR3 runs 16 residues. V dropped 0 bases and J dropped 2 bases, with 17 bases sitting between them. Germline V gene sequence: CDR1 GTSNPN, CDR2 SVGIG (reference sequence). CDR3 protein: CAWSVLGARGPYEQYF. Written as DNA, the CDR3 is TGTGCCTGGAGTGTACTGGGGGCGCGAGGACCCTACGAGCAGTACTTC.

The gene calls are TRBV2 and TRBJ1-6; a weak D match, TRBD1 (5 bases). Trimming removed 2 bases from V and 7 bases from J, with 12 bases in between. The CDR3 totals 15 residues. Germline lookup yields CDR1 SNHLY and CDR2 FYNNEI. The CDR3 spells CASSEQGRGNSPLHF. CDR3 in DNA: TGTGCCAGCAGTGAACAGGGAAGGGGCAATTCACCCCTCCACTTT.

The table lists this clone with a count of one. The V and J genes are TRBV30 and TRBJ1-3; D is undetermined. Germline CDR1 is GTSNPN and CDR2 is SVGIG (reference sequence). Trimming stripped 6 bases from V and 6 bases from J, with 12 bases between. This CDR3 has 12 amino acids. This chain's CDR3 is CACLRIENTIYF. Written as DNA, the CDR3 is TGTGCCTGCCTCAGGATCGAAAACACCATATATTTT.

The chain carries TRBV28 and TRBJ2-5, with D possibly matching TRBD2 (7 bases). V was shortened by 5 bases and J by 3 bases, with 25 bases between the two germline ends. The CDR3 contains 18 residues. Germline V gives CDR1 MDHEN, CDR2 SYDVKM. The CDR3 sequence: CASSSVTGLGGGEETQYF. Here the CDR3 DNA reads TGTGCCAGCAGTAGTGTTACAGGGTTGGGCGGGGGTGAAGAGACCCAGTACTTC.

This chain joins TRBV19 and TRBJ1-1; a possible D gene is TRBD1 (6 bases). V lost 7 bases to trimming and J lost 1 base, with 13 bases between them. CDR3 length: 14 amino acids. Germline loops: CDR1 LNHDA, CDR2 SQIVND (reference sequence). The CDR3 nucleotides are TGTGCCAGTACCACAGGGTCTGGGAACACTGAAGCTTTCTTT. Residues: CASTTGSGNTEAFF.

This chain joins TRBV29-1 and TRBJ2-5; D is perhaps TRBD2 (6 bases). The germline V gene encodes CDR1 SQVTM and CDR2 ANQGSEA. The CDR3 has 16 amino acids. V gave up 7 bases and J gave up 5 bases, with 26 bases separating them. CDR3 nucleotides: TGCAGCGCCAACTCCGGGACCCCCGGAGGGCCCGAGACCCAGTACTTC. It codes for CSANSGTPGGPETQYF.

The chain uses TRBV29-1 and TRBJ2-5, with 12 bases that match TRBD2. The CDR3 is 16 residues long. Losses at the gene ends were 2 bases for V and 5 bases for J; bases not matched to a gene: 9. The germline V gene has CDR1 SQVTM and CDR2 ANQGSEA. The CDR3 region is CSVEWLAGGPRETQYF. The DNA of the CDR3 is TGCAGCGTTGAATGGCTAGCGGGAGGGCCGAGGGAGACCCAGTACTTC.

The V gene is TRBV7-9, the J gene TRBJ2-5; D gene ambiguous. Germline lookup yields CDR1 SEHNR and CDR2 FQNEAQ (reference sequence). V gave up 5 bases and J gave up 5 bases, with 18 bases separating them. The CDR3 has 15 residues. The CDR3: CASSPGSSFSETQYF. The CDR3 DNA is TGTGCCAGCAGCCCCGGTTCGAGCTTTTCGGAGACCCAGTACTTC.

V gene TRBV6-5 combines with J gene TRBJ1-2; D call uncertain. Germline V gives CDR1 MNHEY, CDR2 SVGAGI. Trimming stripped 0 bases from V and 4 bases from J, with 12 bases between. The CDR3 has 15 residues. CDR3 DNA sequence: TGTGCCAGCAGTTACTCTAAGGAAGAGGGCTATGGCTACACCTTC. Amino acids: CASSYSKEEGYGYTF.

This sequence joins TRBV9 and TRBJ2-1; 10 positions match TRBD1. The trim removed 3 bases at V and 2 bases at J, leaving 5 bases unmatched. CDR1 SGDLS and CDR2 YYNGEE come from the germline V gene. This CDR3 has 16 amino acids. The CDR3 is CASSGAGQGPYNEQFF. The DNA for the CDR3 is TGTGCCAGCAGCGGTGCGGGACAGGGGCCCTACAATGAGCAGTTCTTC.

The chain links TRBV18 to TRBJ1-2, with D possibly matching TRBD1 (6 bases). The CDR3 contains 15 residues. Germline CDR1 KGHSH, CDR2 LQKENI. The ends were cut back, 0 bases at V and 4 bases at J, with 12 bases in the middle. This chain's CDR3 is CASSPPGGQLYGYTF. The CDR3 DNA sequence: TGTGCCAGCTCACCACCGGGGGGGCAGCTCTATGGCTACACCTTC.